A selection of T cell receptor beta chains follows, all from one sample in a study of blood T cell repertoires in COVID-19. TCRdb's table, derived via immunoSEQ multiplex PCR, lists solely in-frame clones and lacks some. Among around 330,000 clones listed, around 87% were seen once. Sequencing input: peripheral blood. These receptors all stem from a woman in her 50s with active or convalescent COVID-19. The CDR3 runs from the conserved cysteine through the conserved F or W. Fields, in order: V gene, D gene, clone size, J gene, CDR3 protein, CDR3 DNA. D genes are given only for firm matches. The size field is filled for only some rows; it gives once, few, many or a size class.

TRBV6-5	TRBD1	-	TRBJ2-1	CASSRTGNHNEQFF	TGTGCCAGCAGCCGGACAGGGAACCACAATGAGCAGTTCTTC
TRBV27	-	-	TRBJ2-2	CASSLTGNTGELFF	TGTGCCAGCAGCCTGACAGGGAACACCGGGGAGCTGTTTTTT
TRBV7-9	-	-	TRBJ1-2	CASSSYGSNYGYTF	TGTGCCAGCAGCTCTTATGGCTCTAACTATGGCTACACCTTC
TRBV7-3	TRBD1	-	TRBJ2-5	CASSLSQGAAETQYF	TGTGCCAGCAGTCTCAGTCAGGGGGCTGCGGAGACCCAGTACTTC
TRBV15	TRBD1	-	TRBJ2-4	CATAPGTGGNIQYF	TGTGCCACCGCCCCCGGGACAGGGGGGAACATTCAGTACTTC
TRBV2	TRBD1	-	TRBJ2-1	CASREDGQGYNEQFF	TGTGCCAGCAGGGAGGACGGACAGGGATACAATGAGCAGTTCTTC
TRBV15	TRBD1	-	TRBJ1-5	CATSRGVHGGIQPQHF	TGCGCCACCAGCAGGGGGGTCCATGGGGGGATTCAGCCCCAGCATTTT
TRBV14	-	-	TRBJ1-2	CASSQVTGKTNYGYTF	TGTGCCAGCAGCCAAGTAACGGGGAAGACTAACTATGGCTACACCTTC
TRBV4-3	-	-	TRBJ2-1	CASSQQEEAGFNEQFF	TGCGCCAGCAGCCAACAAGAAGAGGCGGGGTTCAATGAGCAGTTCTTC
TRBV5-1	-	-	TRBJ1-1	CASSWNRADTEAFF	TGCGCCAGCAGCTGGAACAGGGCTGACACTGAAGCTTTCTTT
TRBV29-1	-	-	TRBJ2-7	CSVVGRDLPYEQYF	TGCAGCGTTGTTGGTCGGGATCTCCCCTACGAGCAGTACTTC
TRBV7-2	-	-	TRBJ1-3	CASSFNTISGNTIYF	TGTGCCAGCAGCTTTAACACGATCTCTGGAAACACCATATATTTT
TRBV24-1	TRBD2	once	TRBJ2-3	CATSGGRLAGSSTDTQYF	TGTGCCACCAGTGGAGGGAGACTAGCGGGATCTAGCACAGATACGCAGTATTTT
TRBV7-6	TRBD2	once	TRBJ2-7	CASSLGTSASYEQYF	TGTGCCAGCAGCCTCGGGACTAGCGCCTCCTACGAGCAGTACTTC
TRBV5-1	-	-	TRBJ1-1	CASSFTLSDTEAFF	TGCGCCAGCAGCTTTACCCTCTCGGACACTGAAGCTTTCTTT
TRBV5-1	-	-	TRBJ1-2	CASSSGQDYGYTF	TGCGCCAGCAGCTCAGGGCAGGACTATGGCTACACCTTC
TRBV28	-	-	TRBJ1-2	CASSLFGSNYGYTF	TGTGCCAGCAGTTTATTTGGCTCTAACTATGGCTACACCTTC
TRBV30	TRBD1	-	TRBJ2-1	CAWSVLEGANEQFF	TGTGCCTGGAGTGTACTTGAGGGGGCGAATGAGCAGTTCTTC
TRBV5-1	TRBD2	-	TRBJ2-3	CASTDSGGTDTQYF	TGCGCCAGCACGGATAGCGGGGGCACAGATACGCAGTATTTT
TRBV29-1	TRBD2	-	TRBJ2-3	CSVLERGGDTQYF	TGCAGCGTTCTGGAGCGGGGAGGAGATACGCAGTATTTT
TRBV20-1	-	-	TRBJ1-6	CSASDSSYNSPLHF	TGCAGTGCTAGTGACAGCTCCTATAATTCACCCCTCCACTTT
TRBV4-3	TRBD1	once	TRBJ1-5	CASSQDRQGNQPQHF	TGCGCCAGCAGCCAAGATCGACAGGGAAATCAGCCCCAGCATTTT
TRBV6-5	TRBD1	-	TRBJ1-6	CASRGQGNNSPLHF	TGTGCCAGCAGGGGACAGGGAAATAATTCACCCCTCCACTTT
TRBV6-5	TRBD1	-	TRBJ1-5	CASSQTGNSNQPQHF	TGTGCCAGCAGCCAGACAGGGAATAGCAATCAGCCCCAGCATTTT
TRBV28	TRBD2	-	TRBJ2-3	CASSSPISGSEDTQYF	TGTGCCAGCAGTAGCCCAATTAGCGGGAGCGAAGATACGCAGTATTTT
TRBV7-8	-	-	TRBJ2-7	CASSSGGGYEQYF	TGTGCCAGCAGCTCTGGGGGCGGCTACGAGCAGTACTTC
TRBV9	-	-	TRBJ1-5	CASSVSGSNQPQHF	TGTGCCAGCAGCGTATCCGGGAGCAATCAGCCCCAGCATTTT
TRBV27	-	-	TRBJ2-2	CASSLGGATGELFF	TGTGCCAGCTCCTTGGGAGGAGCCACCGGGGAGCTGTTTTTT
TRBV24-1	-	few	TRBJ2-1	CATSVGGILYNEQFF	TGTGCCACCAGTGTGGGCGGGATCCTCTACAATGAGCAGTTCTTC
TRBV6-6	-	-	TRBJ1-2	CASSYDRVGGYTF	TGTGCCAGCAGTTACGACCGGGTAGGAGGCTACACCTTC
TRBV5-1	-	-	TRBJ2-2	CASIPRAYTGELFF	TGCGCCAGCATCCCGCGCGCGTACACCGGGGAGCTGTTTTTT
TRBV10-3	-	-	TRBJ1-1	CAIREQDAPMNTEAFF	TGTGCCATCAGGGAGCAGGATGCTCCAATGAACACTGAAGCTTTCTTT
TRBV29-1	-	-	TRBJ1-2	CSVLAVRGFGGYTF	TGCAGCGTCCTAGCGGTACGGGGCTTCGGTGGCTACACCTTC
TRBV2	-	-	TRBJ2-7	CASSESSVSGQYF	TGTGCCAGCAGTGAATCCTCTGTTTCGGGGCAGTACTTC
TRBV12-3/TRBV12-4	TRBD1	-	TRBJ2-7	CASRPGGLYEQYF	TGTGCCAGCAGACCAGGGGGCCTCTACGAGCAGTACTTC
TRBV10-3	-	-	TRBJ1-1	CAIKAGPEAFF	TGTGCCATCAAAGCAGGCCCTGAAGCTTTCTTT
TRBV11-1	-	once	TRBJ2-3	CASSLVGRETQYF	TGTGCCAGCAGCTTAGTCGGCAGGGAAACGCAGTATTTT
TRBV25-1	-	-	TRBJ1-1	CASISGRTEAFF	TGTGCCAGCATCTCAGGGCGTACTGAAGCTTTCTTT
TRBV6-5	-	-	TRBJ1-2	CASSPDSFYGYTF	TGTGCCAGCAGTCCCGACAGCTTCTATGGCTACACCTTC
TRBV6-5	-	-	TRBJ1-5	CASSQGPGGSQPQHF	TGTGCCAGCAGCCAAGGACCGGGGGGGAGTCAGCCCCAGCATTTT
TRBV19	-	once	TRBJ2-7	CASSIFLQTGYYEQYF	TGTGCCAGTAGTATTTTCCTCCAGACAGGTTACTACGAGCAGTACTTC
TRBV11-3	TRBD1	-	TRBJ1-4	CASSSRTGDKLFF	TGTGCCAGCAGCTCCCGGACAGGGGATAAACTGTTTTTT
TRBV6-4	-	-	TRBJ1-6	CASSRDDSSGSPLHF	TGTGCCAGCAGTAGAGATGACAGTAGCGGTTCACCCCTCCACTTT
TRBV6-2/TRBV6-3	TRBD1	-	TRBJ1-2	CASSPDRGPPYGYTF	TGTGCCAGCAGCCCGGACAGGGGGCCACCCTATGGCTACACCTTC
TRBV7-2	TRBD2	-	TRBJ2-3	CASSTRLAGGWDTQYF	TGTGCCAGCAGCACACGACTAGCGGGAGGTTGGGATACGCAGTATTTT
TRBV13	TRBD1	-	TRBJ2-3	CASSPQGSLQRYF	TGTGCCAGCAGCCCACAGGGGTCCCTTCAAAGGTATTTT
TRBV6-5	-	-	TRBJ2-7	CASSSGFEQYF	TGTGCCAGCAGTTCAGGGTTTGAGCAGTACTTC
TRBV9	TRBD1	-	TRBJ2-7	CASSVGTGGFYEQYF	TGTGCCAGCAGCGTAGGTACAGGGGGCTTCTACGAGCAGTACTTC
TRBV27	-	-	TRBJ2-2	CASSLEAGELFF	TGTGCCAGCAGTTTGGAGGCCGGGGAGCTGTTTTTT